This T cell receptor beta chain appears in the sequencing data of a study of technical replicates of blood from several donors. The CDR3 length is 11 residues. J gave up 4 bases and V 4 bases, and 0 bases lay outside the gene matches. Germline V gene lookup returns CDR1 GTSNPN and CDR2 SVGIG (reference sequence). A word on this clone: The sample has other DNA sequences that encode this CDR3 too.

TCRdb keeps only in-frame clones here, not all; method: immunoSEQ multiplex PCR. The sample has approximately 73,000 clones; over 90% are singletons. This TCR was sampled from a human donor in good health. The sequenced sample consisted of T cells isolated from PBMCs. This chain connects TRBV30 to TRBJ1-2; TRBD1 matches 7 bases. The CDR3 nucleotides are TGTGCCTGGACAGGGGGCTATGGCTACACCTTC. Residues: CAWTGGYGYTF.